This TCR beta chain was sequenced during a study of T cell responses to AZD1222 COVID-19 vaccine. The study, taken as a whole, reports: White British donors predominated, females outnumbered males, and clonal diversity was possibly underestimated. Recipients of AZD1222 seropositive at baseline numbered only 5 to 7. Variant regions that are unmutated are reportedly the target of nearly half of spike-specific TCRs.

TCRdb's copy holds only in-frame clones and misses some; the assay was immunoSEQ multiplex PCR. Among 120,000 to 150,000 clones, around 93% were seen once, and the ten largest hold less than 2%. With respect to this clone: Its antigen is unidentified.

Trimming removed 9 bases from V and 1 base from J, with 9 bases in between. CDR3 length: 13 residues. Germline V gene sequence: CDR1 WNHNN, CDR2 SYGVQD (reference sequence). J is TRBJ2-2 and V is TRBV10-1; tentative D call: TRBD1 (5 bases). The receptor comes from an adult in good health. Sample: peripheral blood, taken on day 0 of AZD1222 vaccination. The CDR3 sequence is CASQGKNTGELFF. CDR3 nucleotide sequence: TGCGCCAGTCAGGGCAAGAACACCGGGGAGCTGTTTTTT.